The clone carrying this TCR beta chain was recorded at least ten times. This sample is drawn from a study of T-cell reconstitution after alpha-beta-depleted transplantation in children. Preparation of the TCRbeta library involved a method that used unique molecular identifiers. One entry per CDR3 protein results from TCRdb running MiXCR on the PCR reads. The data hold roughly 500,000 distinct CDR3 sequences, with about 12% observed a single time. This CDR3 spans 13 amino acids. Germline lookup yields CDR1 SQVTM and CDR2 ANQGSEA. Trimming left V 3 bases short and J 0 bases short, with 9 bases between. This sequence originates from a human donor who donated a stem cell graft to a child with combined immunodeficiency. The sequencing here drew on PBMCs from the stem cell graft donor, taken from the stem cell graft. V gene TRBV29-1 combines with J gene TRBJ2-7; tentative D call: TRBD2 (6 bases). CDR3: CSVELGSSYEQYF. CDR3 DNA: TGCAGCGTTGAGCTCGGGAGCTCCTACGAGCAGTACTTC.